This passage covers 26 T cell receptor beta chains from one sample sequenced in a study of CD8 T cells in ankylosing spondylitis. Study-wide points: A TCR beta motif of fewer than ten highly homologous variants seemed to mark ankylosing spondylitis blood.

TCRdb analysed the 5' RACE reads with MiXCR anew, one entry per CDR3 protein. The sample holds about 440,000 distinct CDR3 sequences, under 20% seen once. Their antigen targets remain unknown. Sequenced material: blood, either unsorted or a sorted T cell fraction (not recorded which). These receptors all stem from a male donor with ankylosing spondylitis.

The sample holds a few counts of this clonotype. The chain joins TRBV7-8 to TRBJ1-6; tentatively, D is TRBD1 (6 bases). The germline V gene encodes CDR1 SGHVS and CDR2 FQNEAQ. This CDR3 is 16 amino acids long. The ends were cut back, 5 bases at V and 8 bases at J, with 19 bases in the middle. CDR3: CASSPPFRGGDSPLHF. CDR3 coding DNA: TGTGCCAGCAGCCCCCCGTTCAGGGGAGGTGATTCACCCCTCCACTTT.

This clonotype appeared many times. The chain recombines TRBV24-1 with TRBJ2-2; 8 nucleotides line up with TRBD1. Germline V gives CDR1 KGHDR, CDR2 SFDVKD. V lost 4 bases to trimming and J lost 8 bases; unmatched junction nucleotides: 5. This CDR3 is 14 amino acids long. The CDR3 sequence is CATSDPGTGGELFF. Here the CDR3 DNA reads TGTGCCACCAGTGACCCGGGGACAGGAGGGGAGCTGTTTTTT.

The CDR3 DNA is TGTGCCAGCAGCGGACAGCCCGAAAATCAGCCCCAGCATTTT. Translated, it gives CASSGQPENQPQHF. The rearrangement joins TRBV6-1 to TRBJ1-5, with TRBD1 as a possible D gene (6 bases). The CDR3 contains 14 residues. Germline CDR1 and CDR2: MNHNS and SASEGT. Between the trimmed V and J ends, which lost 6 bases and 4 bases, there was a span of 13 bases.

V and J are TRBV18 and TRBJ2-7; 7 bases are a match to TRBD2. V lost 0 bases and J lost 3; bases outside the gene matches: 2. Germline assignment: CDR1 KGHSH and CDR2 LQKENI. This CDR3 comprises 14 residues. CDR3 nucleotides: TGTGCCAGCTCACCACCTAGCGGGCACTACGAGCAGTACTTC. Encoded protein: CASSPPSGHYEQYF.

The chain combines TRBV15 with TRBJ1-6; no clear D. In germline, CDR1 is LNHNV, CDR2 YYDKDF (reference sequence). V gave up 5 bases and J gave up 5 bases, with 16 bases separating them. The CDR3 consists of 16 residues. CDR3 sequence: CATSPLWADHNSPLHF. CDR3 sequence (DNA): TGTGCCACCAGCCCCCTTTGGGCAGACCATAATTCACCCCTCCACTTT. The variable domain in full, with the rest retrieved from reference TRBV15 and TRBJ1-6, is DAMVIQNPRYQVTQFGKPVTLSCSQTLNHNVMYWYQQKSSQAPKLLFHYYDKDFNNEADTPDNFQSRRPNTSFCFLDIRSPGLGDTAMYLCATSPLWADHNSPLHFGNGTRLTVT.

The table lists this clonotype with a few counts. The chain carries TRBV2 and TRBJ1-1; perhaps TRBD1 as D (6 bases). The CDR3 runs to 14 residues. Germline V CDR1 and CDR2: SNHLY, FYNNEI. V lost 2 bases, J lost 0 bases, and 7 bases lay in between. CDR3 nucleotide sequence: TGTGCCAGCAGTGAAACAGGGATGAACACTGAAGCTTTCTTT. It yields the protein CASSETGMNTEAFF.

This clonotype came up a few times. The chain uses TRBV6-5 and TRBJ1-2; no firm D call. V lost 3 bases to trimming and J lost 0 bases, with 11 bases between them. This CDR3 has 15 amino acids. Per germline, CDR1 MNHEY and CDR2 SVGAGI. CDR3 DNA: TGTGCCAGCAGTTATACTCGGACTGCTAACTATGGCTACACCTTC. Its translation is CASSYTRTANYGYTF.

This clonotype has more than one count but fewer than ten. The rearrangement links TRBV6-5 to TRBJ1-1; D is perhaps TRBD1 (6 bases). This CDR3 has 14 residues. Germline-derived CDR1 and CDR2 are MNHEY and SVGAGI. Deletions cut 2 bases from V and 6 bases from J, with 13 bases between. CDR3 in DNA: TGTGCCAGCAGTTACCATCCGGGGGGCCCTGAAGCTTTCTTT. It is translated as CASSYHPGGPEAFF.

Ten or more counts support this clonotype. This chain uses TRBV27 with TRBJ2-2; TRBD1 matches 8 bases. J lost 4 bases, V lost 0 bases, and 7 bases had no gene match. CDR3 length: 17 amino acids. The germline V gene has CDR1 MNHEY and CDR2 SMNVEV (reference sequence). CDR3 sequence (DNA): TGTGCCAGCAGTTTATCGCCAGGGGGCAGTGGCACCGGGGAGCTGTTTTTT. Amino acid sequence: CASSLSPGGSGTGELFF.

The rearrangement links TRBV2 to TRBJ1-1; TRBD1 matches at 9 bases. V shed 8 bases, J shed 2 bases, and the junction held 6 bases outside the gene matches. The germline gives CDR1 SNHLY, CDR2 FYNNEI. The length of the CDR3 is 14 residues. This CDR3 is CASEITGGNTEAFF. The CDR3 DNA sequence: TGTGCCAGCGAGATCACAGGGGGCAACACTGAAGCTTTCTTT. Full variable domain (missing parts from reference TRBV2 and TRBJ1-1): EPEVTQTPSHQVTQMGQEVILRCVPISNHLYFYWYRQILGQKVEFLVSFYNNEISEKSEIFDDQFSVERPDGSNFTLKIRSTKLEDSAMYFCASEITGGNTEAFFGQGTRLTVV.

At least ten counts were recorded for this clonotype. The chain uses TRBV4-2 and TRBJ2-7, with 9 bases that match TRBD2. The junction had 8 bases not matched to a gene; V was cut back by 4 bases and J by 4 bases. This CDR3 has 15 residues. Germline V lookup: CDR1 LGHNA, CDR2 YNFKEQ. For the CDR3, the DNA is TGTGCCAGCAGCCGAGTAGCGGGAGATGGTTACGAGCAGTACTTC. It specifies CASSRVAGDGYEQYF.

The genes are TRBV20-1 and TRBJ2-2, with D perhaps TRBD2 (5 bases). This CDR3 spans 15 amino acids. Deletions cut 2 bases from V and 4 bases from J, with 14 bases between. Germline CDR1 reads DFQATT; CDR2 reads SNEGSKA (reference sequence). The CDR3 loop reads CSARKAEIGTGELFF. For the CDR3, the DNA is TGCAGTGCTAGAAAAGCGGAGATAGGCACCGGGGAGCTGTTTTTT.

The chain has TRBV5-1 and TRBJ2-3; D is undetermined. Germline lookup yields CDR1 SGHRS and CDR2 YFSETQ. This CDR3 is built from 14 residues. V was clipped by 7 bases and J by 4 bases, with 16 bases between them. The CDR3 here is CASGRGPGSDTQYF. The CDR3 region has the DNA TGCGCCAGCGGAAGAGGACCCGGGTCAGATACGCAGTATTTT.

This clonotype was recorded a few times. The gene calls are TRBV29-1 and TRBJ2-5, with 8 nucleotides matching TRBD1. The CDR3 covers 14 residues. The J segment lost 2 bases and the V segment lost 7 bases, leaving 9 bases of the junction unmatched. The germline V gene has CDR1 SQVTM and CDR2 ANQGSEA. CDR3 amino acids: CSAQDRGWQETQYF. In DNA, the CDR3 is TGCAGCGCCCAAGACAGGGGATGGCAAGAGACCCAGTACTTC.

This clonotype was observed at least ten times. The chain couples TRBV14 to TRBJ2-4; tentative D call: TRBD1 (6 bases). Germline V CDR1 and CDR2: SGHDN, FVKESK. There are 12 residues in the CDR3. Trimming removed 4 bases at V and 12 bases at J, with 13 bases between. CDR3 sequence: CASSPKGVYQYF. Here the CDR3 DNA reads TGTGCCAGCAGCCCGAAGGGGGTCTATCAGTACTTC. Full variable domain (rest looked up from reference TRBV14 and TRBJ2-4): EAGVTQFPSHSVIEKGQTVTLRCDPISGHDNLYWYRRVMGKEIKFLLHFVKESKQDESGMPNNRFLAERTGGTYSTLKVQPAELEDSGVYFCASSPKGVYQYFGAGTRLSVL.

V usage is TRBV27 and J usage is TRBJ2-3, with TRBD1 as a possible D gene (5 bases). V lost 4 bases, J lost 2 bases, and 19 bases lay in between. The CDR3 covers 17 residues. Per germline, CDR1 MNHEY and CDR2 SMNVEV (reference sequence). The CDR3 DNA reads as TGTGCCAGCAGTTCCCAGGGCCTGACCCACCCCACAGATACGCAGTATTTT. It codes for CASSSQGLTHPTDTQYF.

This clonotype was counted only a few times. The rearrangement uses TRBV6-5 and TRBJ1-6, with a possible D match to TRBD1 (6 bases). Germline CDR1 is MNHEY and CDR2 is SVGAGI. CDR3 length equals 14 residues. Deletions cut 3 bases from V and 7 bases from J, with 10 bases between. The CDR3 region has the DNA TGTGCCAGCAGTTATGGACAGAAGAATTCACCCCTCCACTTT. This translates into CASSYGQKNSPLHF.

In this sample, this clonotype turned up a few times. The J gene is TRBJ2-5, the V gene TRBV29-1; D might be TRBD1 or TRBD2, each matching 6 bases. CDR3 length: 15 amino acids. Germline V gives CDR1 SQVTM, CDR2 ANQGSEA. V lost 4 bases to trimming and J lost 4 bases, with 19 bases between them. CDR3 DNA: TGCAGCGTTGGAGGGGCCGGGGGCTTAGGAGAGACCCAGTACTTC. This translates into CSVGGAGGLGETQYF.

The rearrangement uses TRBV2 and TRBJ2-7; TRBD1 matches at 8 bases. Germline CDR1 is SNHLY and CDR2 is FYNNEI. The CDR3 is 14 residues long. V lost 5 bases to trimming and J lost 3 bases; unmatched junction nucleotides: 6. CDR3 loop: CASSRTGINYEQYF. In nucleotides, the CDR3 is TGTGCCAGCAGTCGGACAGGGATAAACTACGAGCAGTACTTC.

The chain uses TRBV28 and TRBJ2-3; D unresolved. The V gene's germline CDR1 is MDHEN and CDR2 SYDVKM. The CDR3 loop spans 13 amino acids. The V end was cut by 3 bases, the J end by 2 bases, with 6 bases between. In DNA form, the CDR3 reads TGTGCCAGCAGTTTTCGGCTCACAGATACGCAGTATTTT. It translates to CASSFRLTDTQYF.

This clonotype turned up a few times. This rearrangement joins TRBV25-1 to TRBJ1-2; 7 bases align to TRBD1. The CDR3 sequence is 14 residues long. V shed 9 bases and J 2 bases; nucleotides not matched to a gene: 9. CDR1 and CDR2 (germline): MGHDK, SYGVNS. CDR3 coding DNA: TGTGCCAGATATCAGGGGGATATAAACTATGGCTACACCTTC. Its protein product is CARYQGDINYGYTF.

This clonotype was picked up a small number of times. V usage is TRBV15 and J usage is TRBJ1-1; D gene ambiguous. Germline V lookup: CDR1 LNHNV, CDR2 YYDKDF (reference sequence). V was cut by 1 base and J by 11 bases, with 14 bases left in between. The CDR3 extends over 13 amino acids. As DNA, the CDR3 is TGTGCCACCAGCAGAGGGGAGACACGAGCGGCTTTCTTT. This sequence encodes CATSRGETRAAFF.

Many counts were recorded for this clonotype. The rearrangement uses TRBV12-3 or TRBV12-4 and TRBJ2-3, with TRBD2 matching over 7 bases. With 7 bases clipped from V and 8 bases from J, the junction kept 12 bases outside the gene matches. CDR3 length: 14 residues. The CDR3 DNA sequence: TGTGCCAGCATGCTGGGTAGCGGGCAGAGTACGCAGTATTTT. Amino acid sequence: CASMLGSGQSTQYF.

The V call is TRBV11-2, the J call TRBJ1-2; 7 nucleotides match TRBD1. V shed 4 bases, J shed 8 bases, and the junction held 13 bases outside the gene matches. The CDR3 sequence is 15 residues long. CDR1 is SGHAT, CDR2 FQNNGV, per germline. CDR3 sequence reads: CASSSIRDSDEGYTF. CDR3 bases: TGTGCCAGCAGCTCGATACGGGACAGCGATGAAGGCTACACCTTC.

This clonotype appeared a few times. The CDR3 is CASRPTGGEGNTIYF. CDR3 DNA sequence: TGTGCCAGCAGACCAACAGGGGGAGAGGGAAACACCATATATTTT. This rearrangement joins TRBV12-3 or TRBV12-4 to TRBJ1-3; 8 bases map to TRBD1. The CDR3 covers 15 residues. Germline trimming cut 6 bases from V and 4 bases from J; bases unmatched to any gene: 8.

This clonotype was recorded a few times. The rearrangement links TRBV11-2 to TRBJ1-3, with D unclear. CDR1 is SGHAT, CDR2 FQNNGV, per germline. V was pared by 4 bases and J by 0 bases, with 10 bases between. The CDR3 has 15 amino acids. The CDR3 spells CASSSPTSSGNTIYF. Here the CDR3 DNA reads TGTGCCAGCAGCTCTCCAACCTCCTCTGGAAACACCATATATTTT.